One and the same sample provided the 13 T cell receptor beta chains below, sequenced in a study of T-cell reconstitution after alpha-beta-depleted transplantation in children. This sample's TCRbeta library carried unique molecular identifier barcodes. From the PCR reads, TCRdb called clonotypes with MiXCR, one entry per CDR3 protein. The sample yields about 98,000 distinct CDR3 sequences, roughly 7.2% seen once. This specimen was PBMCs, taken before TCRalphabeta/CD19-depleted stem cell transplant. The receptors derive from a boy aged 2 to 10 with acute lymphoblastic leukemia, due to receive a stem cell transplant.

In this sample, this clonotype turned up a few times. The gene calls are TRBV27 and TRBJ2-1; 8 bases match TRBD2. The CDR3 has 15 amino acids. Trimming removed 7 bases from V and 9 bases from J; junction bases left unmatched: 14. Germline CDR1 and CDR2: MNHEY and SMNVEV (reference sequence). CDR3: CASTPGLASPIEQFF. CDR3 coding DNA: TGTGCCAGCACTCCCGGACTAGCTTCCCCCATTGAGCAGTTCTTC.

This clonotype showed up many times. The CDR3 reads CASSLGKAGETQYF. The CDR3 nucleotides read TGTGCCAGCAGCTTAGGGAAAGCCGGGGAGACCCAGTACTTC. V and J are TRBV11-2 and TRBJ2-5; D is unclear. Trimming removed 1 base at V and 5 bases at J, with 11 bases between. This CDR3 is 14 amino acids long. In germline, CDR1 is SGHAT, CDR2 FQNNGV. The full variable domain, with the rest looked up from reference TRBV11-2 and TRBJ2-5, is EAGVAQSPRYKIIEKRQSVAFWCNPISGHATLYWYQQILGQGPKLLIQFQNNGVVDDSQLPKDRFSAERLKGVDSTLKIQPAKLEDSAVYLCASSLGKAGETQYFGPGTRLLVL.

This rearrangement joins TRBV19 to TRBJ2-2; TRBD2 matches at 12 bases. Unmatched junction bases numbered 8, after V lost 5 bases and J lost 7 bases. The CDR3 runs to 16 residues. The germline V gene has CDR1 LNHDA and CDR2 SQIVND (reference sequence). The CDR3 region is CASSSTSGGTGGELFF. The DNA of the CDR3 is TGTGCCAGTAGTTCGACTAGCGGGGGAACTGGCGGGGAGCTGTTTTTT.

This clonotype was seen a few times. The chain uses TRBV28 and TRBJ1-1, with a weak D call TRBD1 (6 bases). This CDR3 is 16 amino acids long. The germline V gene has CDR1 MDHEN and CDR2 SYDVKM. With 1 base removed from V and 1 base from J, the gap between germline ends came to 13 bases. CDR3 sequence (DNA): TGTGCCAGCAGTTTATTCACGCAGGGGAAGAACACTGAAGCTTTCTTT. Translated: CASSLFTQGKNTEAFF.

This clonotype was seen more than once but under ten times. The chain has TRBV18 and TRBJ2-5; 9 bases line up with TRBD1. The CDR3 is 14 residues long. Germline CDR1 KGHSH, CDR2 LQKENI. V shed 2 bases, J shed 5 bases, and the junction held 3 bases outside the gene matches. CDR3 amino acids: CASSPNRGRETQYF. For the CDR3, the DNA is TGTGCCAGCTCACCAAACAGGGGGCGGGAGACCCAGTACTTC.

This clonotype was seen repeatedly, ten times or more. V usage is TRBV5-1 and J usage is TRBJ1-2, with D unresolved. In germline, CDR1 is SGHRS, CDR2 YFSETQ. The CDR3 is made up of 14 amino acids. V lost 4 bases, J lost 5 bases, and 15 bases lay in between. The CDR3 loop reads CASSPPRTHYGYTF. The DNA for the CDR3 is TGCGCCAGCAGCCCACCCCGGACGCATTATGGCTACACCTTC.

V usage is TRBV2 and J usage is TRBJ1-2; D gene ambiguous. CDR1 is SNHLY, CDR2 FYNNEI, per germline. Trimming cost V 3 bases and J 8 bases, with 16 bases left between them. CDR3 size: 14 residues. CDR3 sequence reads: CASSDVDRPGGYTF. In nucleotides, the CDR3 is TGTGCCAGCAGTGATGTGGACCGCCCAGGAGGCTACACCTTC.

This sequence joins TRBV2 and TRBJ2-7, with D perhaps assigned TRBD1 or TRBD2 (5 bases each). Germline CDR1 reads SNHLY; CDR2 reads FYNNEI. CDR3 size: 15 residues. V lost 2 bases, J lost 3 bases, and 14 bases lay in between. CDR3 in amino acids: CASSERDGGIYEQYF. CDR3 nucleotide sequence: TGTGCCAGCAGTGAAAGGGACGGAGGTATCTACGAGCAGTACTTC.

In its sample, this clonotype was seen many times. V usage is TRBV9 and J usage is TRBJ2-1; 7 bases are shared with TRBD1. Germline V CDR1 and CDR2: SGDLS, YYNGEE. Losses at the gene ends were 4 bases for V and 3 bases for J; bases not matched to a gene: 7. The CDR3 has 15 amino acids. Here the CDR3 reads CASSPPQGDYNEQFF. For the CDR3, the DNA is TGTGCCAGCAGCCCCCCCCAGGGGGACTACAATGAGCAGTTCTTC.

Here the CDR3 DNA reads TGTGCCAGCAGCCATACTAGCGGGTCGGAGGTCGAGCAGTACTTC. Protein product: CASSHTSGSEVEQYF. The chain links TRBV7-9 to TRBJ2-7, with 9 bases identical to TRBD2. V shed 5 bases and J 6 bases; nucleotides not matched to a gene: 11. The CDR3 covers 15 residues. The V gene's germline CDR1 is SEHNR and CDR2 FQNEAQ (reference sequence). The whole variable domain, remainder taken from reference TRBV7-9 and TRBJ2-7, is DTGVSQNPRHKITKRGQNVTFRCDPISEHNRLYWYRQTLGQGPEFLTYFQNEAQLEKSRLLSDRFSAERPKGSFSTLEIQRTEQGDSAMYLCASSHTSGSEVEQYFGPGTRLTVT.

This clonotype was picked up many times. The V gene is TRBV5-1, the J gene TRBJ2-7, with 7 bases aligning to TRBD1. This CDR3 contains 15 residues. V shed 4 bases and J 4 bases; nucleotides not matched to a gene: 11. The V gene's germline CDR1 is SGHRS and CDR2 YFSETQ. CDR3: CASSTLQGKAYEQYF. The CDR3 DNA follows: TGCGCCAGCAGCACCTTACAGGGGAAAGCTTACGAGCAGTACTTC.

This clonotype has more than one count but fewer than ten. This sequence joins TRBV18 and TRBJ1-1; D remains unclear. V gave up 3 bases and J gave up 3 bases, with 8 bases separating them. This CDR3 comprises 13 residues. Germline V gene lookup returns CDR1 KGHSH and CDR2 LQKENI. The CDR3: CASSPGSDTEAFF. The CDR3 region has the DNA TGTGCCAGCTCACCGGGGTCTGACACTGAAGCTTTCTTT.

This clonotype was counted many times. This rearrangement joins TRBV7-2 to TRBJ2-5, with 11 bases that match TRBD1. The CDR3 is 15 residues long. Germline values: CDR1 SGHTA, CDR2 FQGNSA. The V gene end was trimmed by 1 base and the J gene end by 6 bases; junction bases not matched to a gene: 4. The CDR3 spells CASSLGTGGVKTQYF. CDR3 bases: TGTGCCAGCAGCTTAGGGACAGGGGGCGTTAAGACCCAGTACTTC.